These 23 T cell receptor beta chains share one sample of origin, sequenced in a study of blood T cell repertoires in COVID-19. Profiling relied on immunoSEQ multiplex PCR, and the TCRdb table lists in-frame clones only, not all of them. The sample lists some 70,000 clones, 90% seen once, with under 0.65% in the top ten. The sample was peripheral blood. The receptors originated from a man over 45 with COVID-19, enrolled during active disease.

The genes are TRBV5-4 and TRBJ2-5; D remains ambiguous. V gave up 1 base and J gave up 3 bases, with 10 bases separating them. Germline assignment: CDR1 SGHNT and CDR2 YYREEE (reference sequence). The CDR3 covers 14 residues. CDR3 in DNA: TGTGCCAGCAGCTTGCCCGACACGGAAGAGACCCAGTACTTC. Protein: CASSLPDTEETQYF.

This clone was seen just once. The V call is TRBV20-1, the J call TRBJ1-1; D might be TRBD1 (6 bases). This CDR3 region has 10 residues. Per germline, CDR1 DFQATT and CDR2 SNEGSKA (reference sequence). CDR3 sequence: CRGRGTEAFF. The CDR3 region has the DNA TGCAGAGGCAGGGGCACTGAAGCTTTCTTT.

The rearrangement uses TRBV5-6 and TRBJ1-2; 10 bases map to TRBD1. Germline V gene sequence: CDR1 SGHDT, CDR2 YYEEEE. CDR3 length equals 17 residues. J lost 3 bases, V lost 0 bases, and 8 bases had no gene match. In DNA, the CDR3 is TGTGCCAGCAGCTTGGTGGGGACAGGGGATTGGGACTATGGCTACACCTTC. Its translation: CASSLVGTGDWDYGYTF.

This sequence joins TRBV6-6 and TRBJ2-7; 8 bases map to TRBD2. This CDR3 region has 15 residues. The V gene's germline CDR1 is MNHNY and CDR2 SVGAGI (reference sequence). V was pared by 8 bases and J by 7 bases, with 16 bases of the junction left unmatched. In DNA, the CDR3 is TGTGCCAGCCTAAAAGAAAGCGGGAGACTGTGGGAGCAGTACTTC. Its translation: CASLKESGRLWEQYF.

The V call is TRBV5-1, the J call TRBJ2-7; TRBD2 aligns across 15 bases. V shed 0 bases, J shed 9 bases, and the junction held 4 bases outside the gene matches. Looked up from germline, CDR1 is SGHRS and CDR2 is YFSETQ. The CDR3 totals 15 residues. This CDR3 is CASSLDRTSGRVQYF. CDR3 nucleotides: TGCGCCAGCAGCTTGGACAGGACTAGCGGGAGGGTGCAGTACTTC.

The rearrangement links TRBV5-6 to TRBJ1-4, with 7 bases aligning to TRBD1. The J segment lost 7 bases and the V segment lost 3 bases, leaving 3 bases of the junction unmatched. This CDR3 spans 13 amino acids. Germline V gene sequence: CDR1 SGHDT, CDR2 YYEEEE. Written as DNA, the CDR3 is TGTGCCAGCAGCTCCCAGGGGGGTGAAAAACTGTTTTTT. Protein sequence: CASSSQGGEKLFF. Full variable domain (missing parts from reference TRBV5-6 and TRBJ1-4): DAGVTQSPTHLIKTRGQQVTLRCSPKSGHDTVSWYQQALGQGPQFIFQYYEEEERQRGNFPDRFSGHQFPNYSSELNVNALLLGDSALYLCASSSQGGEKLFFGSGTQLSVL.

V usage is TRBV4-2 and J usage is TRBJ1-2; possibly TRBD1 for D (5 bases). CDR1 LGHNA and CDR2 YNFKEQ come from the germline V gene. The germline V and J ends were trimmed by 0 bases and 4 bases, with 12 bases remaining between them. The CDR3 is 15 residues long. CDR3 loop: CASSQDRGSVYGYTF. DNA of the CDR3: TGTGCCAGCAGCCAAGATCGGGGGTCCGTCTATGGCTACACCTTC.

This rearrangement joins TRBV9 to TRBJ2-7, with 11 bases fitting TRBD1. V lost 3 bases to trimming and J lost 7 bases; unmatched junction nucleotides: 9. Germline lookup yields CDR1 SGDLS and CDR2 YYNGEE. The CDR3 is 15 amino acids. The CDR3 DNA is TGTGCCAGCAGCGCAATGCTCGGACAGGGGGCAGAGCAGTACTTC. This translates into CASSAMLGQGAEQYF.

The chain carries TRBV28 and TRBJ2-1; 12 positions agree with TRBD2. Germline V lookup: CDR1 MDHEN, CDR2 SYDVKM. The V segment lost 5 bases and the J segment 5 bases; nucleotides outside the gene matches: 7. The CDR3 spans 16 residues. The CDR3 nucleotides read TGTGCCAGCAGTCCCAGACTAGCGGGGGTCGACAATGAGCAGTTCTTC. This sequence encodes CASSPRLAGVDNEQFF.

This clone was counted a single time. The chain carries TRBV2 and TRBJ1-2, with D maybe TRBD1 (6 bases). The V and J ends lost 3 bases and 0 bases respectively, with 11 bases between them. CDR1 is SNHLY and CDR2 is FYNNEI in the germline V gene. This CDR3 spans 15 amino acids. CDR3 in amino acids: CASSETRTANYGYTF. CDR3 nucleotides: TGTGCCAGCAGTGAGACCCGGACAGCTAACTATGGCTACACCTTC.

The chain combines TRBV28 with TRBJ1-2; D is uncertain. Trimming cost V 6 bases and J 3 bases, with 11 bases left between them. This CDR3 is built from 13 residues. CDR1 is MDHEN, CDR2 SYDVKM, per germline. CDR3 sequence reads: CASSTQIDYGYTF. The CDR3 DNA follows: TGTGCCAGCAGCACGCAGATCGACTATGGCTACACCTTC.

This chain joins TRBV19 and TRBJ1-2; no definite D call. V lost 6 bases, J lost 6 bases, and 17 bases lay in between. CDR1 and CDR2 from the germline V gene are LNHDA and SQIVND (reference sequence). CDR3 size: 14 residues. The CDR3 sequence is CASSILSGMDGYTF. Written as DNA, the CDR3 is TGTGCCAGTAGCATCTTGTCCGGTATGGATGGCTACACCTTC.

This clone was detected a few times. The chain employs TRBV19 and TRBJ1-5; D not certain. Trimming stripped 8 bases from V and 9 bases from J, with 11 bases between. Germline loops: CDR1 LNHDA, CDR2 SQIVND (reference sequence). This CDR3 comprises 11 residues. In DNA, the CDR3 is TGTGCCAGTTCTGGAGGTGGGCCCCAGCATTTT. Residues: CASSGGGPQHF.

The chain couples TRBV12-5 to TRBJ2-2, with TRBD2 identical over 10 bases. After removal of 9 bases from V and 3 bases from J, the junction contained 4 bases not matched to a gene. CDR1 is LGHNT, CDR2 FRNRAP, per germline. The CDR3 has 14 residues. The CDR3 DNA sequence: TGTGCTAGCTCGGGACTAGCGTACACCGGGGAGCTGTTTTTT. Translated, it gives CASSGLAYTGELFF. The complete variable domain, with remaining parts taken from reference TRBV12-5 and TRBJ2-2, reads DARVTQTPRHKVTEMGQEVTMRCQPILGHNTVFWYRQTMMQGLELLAYFRNRAPLDDSGMPKDRFSAEMPDATLATLKIQPSEPRDSAVYFCASSGLAYTGELFFGEGSRLTVL.

The chain uses TRBV4-3 and TRBJ1-3, with 7 bases lining up with TRBD1. V gave up 4 bases and J gave up 8 bases; unmatched junction bases: 8. The CDR3 has 14 residues. Germline values: CDR1 LGHNA, CDR2 YSLEER. CDR3 DNA: TGCGCCAGCAGCCGTGGGACAGCCGGGGACACCATATATTTT. It is translated as CASSRGTAGDTIYF.

The chain carries TRBV9 and TRBJ2-5; 13 nucleotides match TRBD2. Germline CDR1 is SGDLS and CDR2 is YYNGEE. After removal of 0 bases from V and 5 bases from J, the junction contained 10 bases not matched to a gene. This CDR3 comprises 18 residues. In nucleotides, the CDR3 is TGTGCCAGCAGCGTAGAAAGGACTAGCGGGAGCGATTGGGAGACCCAGTACTTC. Protein sequence: CASSVERTSGSDWETQYF.

Details on this clone: The same CDR3 is also encoded by other DNA sequences in this sample. The V call is TRBV5-1, the J call TRBJ2-1; D unresolved. Germline V gives CDR1 SGHRS, CDR2 YFSETQ. Trimming left V 0 bases short and J 3 bases short, with 4 bases between. This CDR3 spans 13 amino acids. The CDR3 DNA is TGCGCCAGCAGCTTGGACAGCTACAATGAGCAGTTCTTC. It yields the protein CASSLDSYNEQFF.

The gene calls are TRBV6-5 and TRBJ2-5; TRBD1 aligns across 9 bases. Unmatched junction bases numbered 6, after V lost 8 bases and J lost 5 bases. Germline V gene sequence: CDR1 MNHEY, CDR2 SVGAGI. This CDR3 comprises 13 residues. For the CDR3, the DNA is TGTGCCAGCTACTCCGGGACAGGGGAGACCCAGTACTTC. Protein product: CASYSGTGETQYF.

J is TRBJ1-2 and V is TRBV29-1, with a possible D match to TRBD1 (6 bases). CDR3 length: 14 amino acids. The V end was cut by 5 bases, the J end by 8 bases, with 21 bases between. The germline V gene has CDR1 SQVTM and CDR2 ANQGSEA. CDR3 region: CSVRQSAATGGYTF. In DNA form, the CDR3 reads TGCAGCGTTCGCCAGTCAGCAGCTACAGGGGGCTACACCTTC.

This clone has a handful of counts. V is TRBV3-1 (or the pseudogene TRBV3-2) and J is TRBJ2-1; TRBD2 matches at 13 bases. The germline V gene has CDR1 LGHDT and CDR2 YNNKEL (reference sequence). Unmatched junction bases numbered 5, after V lost 2 bases and J lost 1 base. CDR3 length: 18 amino acids. CDR3 sequence: CASSQSWTSGSSYNEQFF. The CDR3 DNA follows: TGTGCCAGCAGCCAATCCTGGACTAGCGGGAGTTCCTACAATGAGCAGTTCTTC.

V is TRBV7-9 and J is TRBJ2-4; perhaps TRBD2 as D (6 bases). The length of the CDR3 is 17 residues. Trimming pared 3 bases from V and 1 base from J, leaving 16 bases between. CDR1 SEHNR and CDR2 FQNEAQ come from the germline V gene (reference sequence). CDR3: CASSFPLEGRAKNIQYF. CDR3 nucleotides: TGTGCCAGCAGCTTCCCCCTGGAGGGAAGGGCCAAAAACATTCAGTACTTC.

The table lists this clone with a count of one. The V and J genes are TRBV11-2 and TRBJ2-2; no clear D gene. This CDR3 has 12 residues. CDR1 is SGHAT, CDR2 FQNNGV, per germline. Trimming cost V 2 bases and J 6 bases, with 4 bases left between them. The CDR3 loop is CASSLTAGELFF. The CDR3 DNA reads as TGTGCCAGCAGCTTAACGGCCGGGGAGCTGTTTTTT. Based on the CDR3 plus reference TRBV11-2 and TRBJ2-2, the full variable domain is EAGVAQSPRYKIIEKRQSVAFWCNPISGHATLYWYQQILGQGPKLLIQFQNNGVVDDSQLPKDRFSAERLKGVDSTLKIQPAKLEDSAVYLCASSLTAGELFFGEGSRLTVL.

The chain is built from TRBV27 and TRBJ2-5; a possible D gene is TRBD2 (6 bases). Germline V gives CDR1 MNHEY, CDR2 SMNVEV (reference sequence). V shed 0 bases and J shed 5 bases, with 10 bases lying between them. This CDR3 comprises 14 residues. In DNA form, the CDR3 reads TGTGCCAGCAGTTTATCAGGGGAGGCCGAGACCCAGTACTTC. Amino acids: CASSLSGEAETQYF.